This T cell receptor (beta chain) came from a study of early T cells in non-severe SARS-CoV-2 infection. Overall study: Unpaired chains resulted from sequencing bulk RNA of unsorted whole blood. Study results and caveats: Matching results from VDJdb favored anti-spike CD8 responses, leaving private and CD4 specificities undetected.

The germline V gene encodes CDR1 SGHTA and CDR2 FQGNSA. The CDR3 is made up of 17 amino acids. The V segment lost 2 bases and the J segment 3 bases; nucleotides outside the gene matches: 11. Individual cDNA molecules received unique molecular identifiers. TCRdb re-called the 5' RACE reads through MiXCR, storing one row per CDR3 protein. The table has about 100,000 distinct CDR3 sequences, roughly 13% seen once; the top ten hold approximately 2.3%. This clonotype was seen only a few times. Its specificity is unknown. This clonotype was obtained from an adult who was a healthcare worker with PCR-confirmed SARS-CoV-2 infection or an uninfected control (not recorded which). The chain employs TRBV7-2 and TRBJ2-5; 8 bases agree with TRBD2. The sequenced material came from whole blood. The CDR3 sequence is CASSLQAGGYTKETQYF. The CDR3 nucleotides are TGTGCCAGCAGCTTACAGGCGGGGGGCTATACTAAAGAGACCCAGTACTTC.